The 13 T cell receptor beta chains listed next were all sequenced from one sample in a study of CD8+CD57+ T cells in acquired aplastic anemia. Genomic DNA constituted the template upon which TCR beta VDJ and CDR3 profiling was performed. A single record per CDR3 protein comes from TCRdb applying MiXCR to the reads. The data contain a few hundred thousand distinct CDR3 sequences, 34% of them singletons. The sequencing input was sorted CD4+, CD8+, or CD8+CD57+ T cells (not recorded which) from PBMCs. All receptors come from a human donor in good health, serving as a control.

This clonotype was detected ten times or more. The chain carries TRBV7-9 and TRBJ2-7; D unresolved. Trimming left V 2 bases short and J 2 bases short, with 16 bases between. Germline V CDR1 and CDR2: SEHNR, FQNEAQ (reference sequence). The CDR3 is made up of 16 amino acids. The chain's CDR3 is CASSLRKTTAPYEQYF. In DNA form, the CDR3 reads TGTGCCAGCAGCTTACGGAAAACTACGGCTCCCTACGAGCAGTACTTC.

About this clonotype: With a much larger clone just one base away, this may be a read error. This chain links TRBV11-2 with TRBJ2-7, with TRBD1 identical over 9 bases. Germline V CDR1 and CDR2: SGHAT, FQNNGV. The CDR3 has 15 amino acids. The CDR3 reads CASSLVQGATYGQYF. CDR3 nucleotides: TGTGCCAGCAGCTTAGTACAGGGGGCAACCTACGGGCAGTACTTC.

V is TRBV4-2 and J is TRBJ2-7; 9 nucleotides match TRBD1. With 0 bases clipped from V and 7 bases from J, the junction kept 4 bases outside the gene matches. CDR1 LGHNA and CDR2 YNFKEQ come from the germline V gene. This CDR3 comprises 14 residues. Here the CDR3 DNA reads TGTGCCAGCAGCCAAGATCGGGACAGGGATGAGCAGTACTTC. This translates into CASSQDRDRDEQYF.

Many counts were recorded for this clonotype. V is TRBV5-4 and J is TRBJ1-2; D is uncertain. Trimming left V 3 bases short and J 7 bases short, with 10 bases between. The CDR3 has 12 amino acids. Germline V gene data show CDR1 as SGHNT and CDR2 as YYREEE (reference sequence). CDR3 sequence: CASSWDSLGYTF. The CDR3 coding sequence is TGTGCCAGCAGCTGGGATTCCCTTGGCTACACCTTC.

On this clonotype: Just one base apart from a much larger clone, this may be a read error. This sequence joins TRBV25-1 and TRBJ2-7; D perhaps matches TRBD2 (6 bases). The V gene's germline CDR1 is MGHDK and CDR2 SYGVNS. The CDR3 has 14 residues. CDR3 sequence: CASSPRLDSCEQYF. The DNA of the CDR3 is TGTGCCAGCAGCCCGAGACTAGATTCCTGCGAGCAGTACTTC.

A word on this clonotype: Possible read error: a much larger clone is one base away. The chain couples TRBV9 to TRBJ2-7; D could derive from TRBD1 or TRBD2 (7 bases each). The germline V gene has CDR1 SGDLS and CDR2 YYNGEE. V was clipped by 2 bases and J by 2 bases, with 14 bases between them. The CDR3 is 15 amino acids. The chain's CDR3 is CASSVGGGSPYEQYF. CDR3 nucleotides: TGTGCCAGCAGCGTGGGAGGGGGCAGCCCCTACGAGCAGTACTTC.

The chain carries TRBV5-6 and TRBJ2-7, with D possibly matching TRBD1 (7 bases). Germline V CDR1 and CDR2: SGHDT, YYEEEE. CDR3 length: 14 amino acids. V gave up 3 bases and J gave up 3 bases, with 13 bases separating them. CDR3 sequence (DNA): TGTGCCAGCAGCTGGCAGGGGGGAGTCTACGAGCAGTACTTC. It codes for CASSWQGGVYEQYF.

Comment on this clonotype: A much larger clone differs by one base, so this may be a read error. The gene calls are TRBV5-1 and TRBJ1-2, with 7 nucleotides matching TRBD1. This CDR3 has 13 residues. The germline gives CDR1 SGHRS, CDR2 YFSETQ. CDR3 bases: TGCGCCGGCAGTAGGGACAGCAACTATGGCTACACCTTC. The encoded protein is CAGSRDSNYGYTF.

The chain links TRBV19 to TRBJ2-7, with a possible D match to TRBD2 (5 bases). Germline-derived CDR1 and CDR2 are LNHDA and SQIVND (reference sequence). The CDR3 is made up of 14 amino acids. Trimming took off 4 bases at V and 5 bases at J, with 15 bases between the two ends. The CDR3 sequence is CASSSSETIHEQYF. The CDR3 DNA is TGTGCCAGTAGTAGTAGTGAGACTATCCACGAGCAGTACTTC.

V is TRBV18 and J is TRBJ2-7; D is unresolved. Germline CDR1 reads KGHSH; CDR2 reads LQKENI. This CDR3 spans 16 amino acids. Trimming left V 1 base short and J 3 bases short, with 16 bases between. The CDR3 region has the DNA TGTGCCAGCTCACCACGACTGATGGTAGTAGGCTACGAGCAGTACTTC. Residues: CASSPRLMVVGYEQYF. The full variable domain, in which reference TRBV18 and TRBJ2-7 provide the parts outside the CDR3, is NAGVMQNPRHLVRRRGQEARLRCSPMKGHSHVYWYRQLPEEGLKFMVYLQKENIIDESGMPKERFSAEFPKEGPSILRIQQVVRGDSAAYFCASSPRLMVVGYEQYFGPGTRLTVT.

Written as DNA, the CDR3 is TGCAGTGCTAGAAGGGGGGAAAGTCAAGCTTTCTTT. Translating it yields CSARRGESQAFF. The chain joins TRBV20-1 to TRBJ1-1; D is possibly TRBD1 (6 bases). Between the trimmed V and J ends, which lost 2 bases and 9 bases, there was a span of 13 bases. Looked up from germline, CDR1 is DFQATT and CDR2 is SNEGSKA (reference sequence). This CDR3 has 12 amino acids.

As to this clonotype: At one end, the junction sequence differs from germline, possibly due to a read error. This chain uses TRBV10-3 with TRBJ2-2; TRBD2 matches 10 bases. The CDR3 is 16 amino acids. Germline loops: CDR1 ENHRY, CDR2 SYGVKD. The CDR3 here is CASSYSASGGPGELFF. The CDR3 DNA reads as TGTGCCAGCAGTTACTCGGCTAGCGGGGGCCCCGGGGAGCTGTTTTTT.

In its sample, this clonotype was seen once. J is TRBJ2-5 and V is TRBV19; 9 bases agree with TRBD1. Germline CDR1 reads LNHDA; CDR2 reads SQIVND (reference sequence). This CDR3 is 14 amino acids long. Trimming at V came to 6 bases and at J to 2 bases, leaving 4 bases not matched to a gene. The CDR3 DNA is TGTGCCAGTAGCCGGACAGGGGCGCAAGAGACCCAGTACTTC. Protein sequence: CASSRTGAQETQYF.